This T cell receptor beta chain comes out of a study of T cells in Graves' hyperthyroidism and ophthalmopathy. In regard to this clonotype: Its antigen is as yet unknown.

Findings and limits, study-wide: Expanded thyroid clonotypes (above 0.001) were mostly also found in blood. In simple terms, a model built on 13 V-J features told ophthalmopathy apart from stable hyperthyroidism.

Ophthalmopathy patients all had a Clinical Activity Score of at least 3, a NOSPECS grade of at least 4 and disease under 3 months old. Lactation, pregnancy, other autoimmune disease or uncontrolled infection led to exclusion of patients. TCR beta CDR3 sequences were amplified from RNA transcripts. RT-PCR in the first round (using the HTBI primer set) targeted the TCR CDR3. TCRdb itself ran the multiplex PCR reads through MiXCR, one entry per CDR3 protein. Of more than 500,000 distinct CDR3 sequences listed, 16% are singletons. Sequencing input: blood. The TCR originated in a woman younger than 45 with Graves' ophthalmopathy.

In nucleotides, the CDR3 is TGTGCCAGCAGCTTAATATCCGGGATGTTGAACACCGGGGAGCTGTTTTTT. This encodes CASSLISGMLNTGELFF. The chain uses TRBV7-3 and TRBJ2-2, with D tentatively TRBD2 (5 bases). The CDR3 is 17 residues long. The germline V gene encodes CDR1 SGHTA and CDR2 FQGTGA. V was trimmed by 1 base and J by 1 base, leaving 13 bases between them.